A single sample is the source of the 8 T cell receptor beta chains below, sequenced in a study of T cells in Graves' hyperthyroidism and ophthalmopathy (dated by TCRdb to the late 2010s). Libraries came from multiplex PCR. Sequenced on an Illumina HiSeq 2000. The TCR beta CDR3 regions were amplified from RNA transcripts. The TCR CDR3 was subjected to a first round of RT-PCR using the HTBI primer set and the Qiagen OneStep RT-PCR kit. The raw public data were reprocessed by TCRdb itself: fastp quality trimming at Q25, MiXCR clonotype calling, in-frame beta chains only. Every CDR3 protein is listed once, alongside the most common genes and DNA of its rows. The sample table lists about 600,000 distinct CDR3 sequences, about a sixth of them with a count of one. Roughly 3.4% of the sample is taken by the ten largest. Sequenced input: blood. These receptors all stem from a woman aged 40 to 55 with Graves' ophthalmopathy.

As for this clonotype: A much larger clone lies one base from this, so it may be a read error. The V gene is TRBV27, the J gene TRBJ1-1; D may be TRBD1 (6 bases). The CDR3 consists of 15 residues. Germline assignment: CDR1 MNHEY and CDR2 SMNVEV (reference sequence). CDR3 coding DNA: TGTGCCAGCAGTTTAACGCCGAACGGGGACACTGAAGCTCTCTTT. Protein product: CASSLTPNGDTEALF.

This clonotype came up many times. The V call is TRBV20-1, the J call TRBJ2-7; D is perhaps TRBD1 (5 bases). The CDR3 is made up of 13 amino acids. The V end lost 5 bases, the J end lost 6 bases, and 17 bases lay between the germline ends. Germline V CDR1 and CDR2: DFQATT, SNEGSKA (reference sequence). This CDR3 reads CSAFDRRPSEQYF. The CDR3 DNA reads as TGCAGTGCTTTCGACAGACGTCCGTCCGAGCAGTACTTC.

This clonotype was seen at least ten times. The chain carries TRBV6-1 and TRBJ1-2; no clear D gene. This CDR3 contains 13 residues. Trimming took 6 bases from V and 4 from J, leaving 12 bases between them. The germline V gene encodes CDR1 MNHNS and CDR2 SASEGT. The CDR3 coding sequence is TGTGCCAGCAGCCCCACCCGGGGCTATGGCTACACCTTC. Protein sequence: CASSPTRGYGYTF.

This clonotype was found a few times. The chain has TRBV6-2 or TRBV6-3 and TRBJ2-7; perhaps D is TRBD1 or TRBD2 (5 bases each). The CDR3 length is 14 residues. V lost 0 bases and J lost 7, with 13 bases in between. Germline V gives CDR1 MNHEY, CDR2 SVGEGT. The DNA of the CDR3 is TGTGCCAGCAGTTACTCGAGGGCAGGGTATGAGCAGTACTTC. Its translation is CASSYSRAGYEQYF.

The chain employs TRBV7-2 and TRBJ2-1, with unresolved D. Germline CDR1 and CDR2: SGHTA and FQGNSA. V was clipped by 1 base and J by 8 bases, with 9 bases between them. The CDR3 extends over 13 amino acids. The CDR3 protein is CASSLGPAYEQFF. The CDR3 bases are TGTGCCAGCAGCTTAGGCCCAGCGTATGAGCAGTTCTTC.

This clonotype was seen more than once but under ten times. The V gene is TRBV5-1, the J gene TRBJ1-6; D may be TRBD1 (6 bases). The germline V gene has CDR1 SGHRS and CDR2 YFSETQ. Trimming removed 3 bases from V and 5 bases from J, with 12 bases in between. The CDR3 contains 15 residues. The CDR3 is CASSSGGRHNSPLHF. The CDR3 nucleotides read TGCGCCAGCAGCTCGGGGGGCAGGCATAATTCACCCCTCCACTTT.

This clonotype was counted between two and nine times. The V gene is TRBV20-1, the J gene TRBJ1-4; maybe TRBD1 (5 bases). The V and J ends lost 5 bases and 3 bases respectively, with 13 bases between them. Germline V lookup: CDR1 DFQATT, CDR2 SNEGSKA (reference sequence). The CDR3 spans 14 residues. The DNA of the CDR3 is TGCAGTGCTGGGGGGACGCGTCCTAATGAAAAACTGTTTTTT. Its translation: CSAGGTRPNEKLFF.

A few counts support this clonotype. This chain connects TRBV2 to TRBJ2-4; D might be TRBD1 or TRBD2, each matching 5 bases. This CDR3 is built from 15 residues. The germline CDR1 and CDR2 sequences are SNHLY and FYNNEI. The V gene lost 11 bases and the J gene lost 0 bases, with 17 bases spanning the gap. In DNA form, the CDR3 reads TGTGCCTCCAAGGGACCGATCTTAGCCAAAAACATTCAGTACTTC. It codes for CASKGPILAKNIQYF.